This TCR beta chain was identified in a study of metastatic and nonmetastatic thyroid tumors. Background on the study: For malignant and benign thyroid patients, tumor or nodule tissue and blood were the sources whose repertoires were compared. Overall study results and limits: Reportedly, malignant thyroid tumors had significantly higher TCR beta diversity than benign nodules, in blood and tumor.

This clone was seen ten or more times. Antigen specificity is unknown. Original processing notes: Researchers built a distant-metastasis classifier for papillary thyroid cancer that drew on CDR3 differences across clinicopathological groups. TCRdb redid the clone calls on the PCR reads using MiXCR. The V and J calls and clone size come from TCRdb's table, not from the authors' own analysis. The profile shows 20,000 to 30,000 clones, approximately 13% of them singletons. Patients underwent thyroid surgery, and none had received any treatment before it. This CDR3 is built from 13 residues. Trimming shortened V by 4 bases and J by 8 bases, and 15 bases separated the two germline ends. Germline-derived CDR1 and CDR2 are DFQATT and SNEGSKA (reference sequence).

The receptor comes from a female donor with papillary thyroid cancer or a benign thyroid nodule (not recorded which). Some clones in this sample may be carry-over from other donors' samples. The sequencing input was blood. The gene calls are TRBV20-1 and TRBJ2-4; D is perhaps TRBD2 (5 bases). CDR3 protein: CSAIREPADIQYF. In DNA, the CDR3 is TGCAGTGCTATAAGGGAGCCCGCAGACATTCAGTACTTC.